This T cell receptor beta chain was captured by sequencing in a study of OX40 agonist ivuxolimab in advanced cancers. Study findings and constraints: CD8+ T cells showed, on average, more clonal expansion than CD4+ cells.

The protocol was immunoSEQ multiplex PCR, while the TCRdb copy is restricted to in-frame clones and leaves out a portion. The sample yields some 39,000 clones, more than 65% seen once. This clone turned up a few times. What it recognizes is unknown. Germline V gene data show CDR1 as SGHAT and CDR2 as FQNNGV. V gave up 2 bases and J gave up 4 bases, with 9 bases separating them. This CDR3 is built from 14 residues. This material consisted of CD4+ or CD8+ T cells sorted from blood, taken in a trial of the OX40 agonist ivuxolimab. The rearrangement links TRBV11-2 to TRBJ1-5; no firm D call. The source of this sequence is an adult with an advanced solid tumor such as melanoma, head and neck, liver or kidney cancer. CDR3 DNA sequence: TGTGCCAGCAGCTTATCGGGGTCAAATCAGCCCCAGCATTTT. Protein product: CASSLSGSNQPQHF.